A few counts support the clone carrying this TCR beta chain. This CDR3 is 15 amino acids long. The sample belongs to a study of blood T cell repertoires in COVID-19. Study information: From T cells, B-cell-depleted T cells, or PBMCs came the material, which was cDNA or gDNA.

Clones were sequenced by immunoSEQ multiplex PCR, and TCRdb holds only the in-frame ones, with some missing. Of about 150,000 clones in the sample, around 87% were seen once. Sequenced: peripheral blood. The clonotype originates from a woman in her sixties or seventies with active or convalescent COVID-19. This chain links TRBV12-2 with TRBJ1-4; TRBD1 is taken as the D call from the table, unchecked against the DNA. TRBV12-2 counts as a pseudogene. In DNA, the CDR3 is TGTGCAAGTCGCTTAGCTACAGGGGGAGGTGAAAAACTGTTTTTT. Translated: CASRLATGGGEKLFF.